These T cell receptor beta chains were read from a single sample in a study of T cell changes during pregnancy in multiple sclerosis. Method: immunoSEQ multiplex PCR; TCRdb's copy keeps in-frame clones and lacks some. The table records some 23,000 clones, around 86% of them present only once. The specimen was CD8+ T cells from peripheral blood mononuclear cells, collected in the first trimester of pregnancy. These receptor sequences come from a female donor in good health, enrolled as a control in a pregnancy study. Both conserved end residues are part of each CDR3. D genes are given only for firm matches. Some rows have no size entry. The others give once, few or many, or a class for an expanded clone.

abundance: few; d_gene: TRBD2; j_gene: TRBJ2-1; v_gene: TRBV6-1; CDR3nt: TGTGCCAGCAGAGTTCTAGCGGGGGGGCCGGGTGAGCAGTTCTTC; CDR3aa: CASRVLAGGPGEQFF
abundance: .; d_gene: .; j_gene: TRBJ1-5; v_gene: TRBV4-1; CDR3nt: TGCGCCAGCAGCGTCAGGGAAGAGAACAATCAGCCCCAGCATTTT; CDR3aa: CASSVREENNQPQHF
abundance: .; d_gene: TRBD1; j_gene: TRBJ1-5; v_gene: TRBV2; CDR3nt: TGTGCCAGCAGTGATGAAAGGGGGCTTGGTCAGCCCCAGCATTTT; CDR3aa: CASSDERGLGQPQHF
abundance: .; d_gene: TRBD1; j_gene: TRBJ2-7; v_gene: TRBV28; CDR3nt: TGTGCCAGCAGTTTCGATCCTGGCCGACAGGGCGACCACTACGAGCAGTACTTC; CDR3aa: CASSFDPGRQGDHYEQYF
abundance: .; d_gene: TRBD2; j_gene: TRBJ2-5; v_gene: TRBV25-1; CDR3nt: TGTGCCAGCAACGGGGGGGCGGAGACCCAGTACTTC; CDR3aa: CASNGGAETQYF
abundance: .; d_gene: TRBD1; j_gene: TRBJ2-4; v_gene: TRBV2; CDR3nt: TGTGCCAGCTCCTCACAGGGGATTAGGAACATTCAGTACTTC; CDR3aa: CASSSQGIRNIQYF
abundance: .; d_gene: TRBD1; j_gene: TRBJ1-2; v_gene: TRBV13; CDR3nt: TGTGCCAGCAGCGTGGGGACAGGGGGTCGGGGCTACACCTTC; CDR3aa: CASSVGTGGRGYTF
abundance: .; d_gene: TRBD2; j_gene: TRBJ2-5; v_gene: TRBV2; CDR3nt: TGTGCCAGCAGTGATATGGGGGGGATCGGAGAGACCCAGTACTTC; CDR3aa: CASSDMGGIGETQYF
abundance: .; d_gene: TRBD1; j_gene: TRBJ2-7; v_gene: TRBV2; CDR3nt: TGTGCCAGCGATTCCGGGGACAGGGGCTACGAGCAGTACTTC; CDR3aa: CASDSGDRGYEQYF
abundance: .; d_gene: .; j_gene: TRBJ2-7; v_gene: TRBV2; CDR3nt: TGTGCCAGCAGTGAATCCACTAGGTCCTACGAGCAGTACTTC; CDR3aa: CASSESTRSYEQYF
abundance: .; d_gene: .; j_gene: TRBJ2-1; v_gene: TRBV2; CDR3nt: TGTGCCAGCAGTGACCCCAAGCCCGGACAGACCAATGAGCAGTTCTTC; CDR3aa: CASSDPKPGQTNEQFF
abundance: .; d_gene: TRBD2; j_gene: TRBJ2-5; v_gene: TRBV11-1; CDR3nt: TGTGCCAGCAGCTTCGTTCCGGGGGGCCAAGAGACCCAGTACTTC; CDR3aa: CASSFVPGGQETQYF
abundance: .; d_gene: .; j_gene: TRBJ1-2; v_gene: TRBV11-2; CDR3nt: TGTGCCAGCAGCGGGACATTAAACGCTAACTATGGCTACACCTTC; CDR3aa: CASSGTLNANYGYTF
abundance: .; d_gene: .; j_gene: TRBJ1-2; v_gene: TRBV7-9; CDR3nt: TGTGCCAGCAGCAGTGCGGGGGAAAACTATGGCTACACCTTC; CDR3aa: CASSSAGENYGYTF
abundance: .; d_gene: .; j_gene: TRBJ1-4; v_gene: TRBV4-3; CDR3nt: TGCGCCAGCAGCCAAGAGGCGACAGTAAATGAAAAACTGTTTTTT; CDR3aa: CASSQEATVNEKLFF
abundance: medium-sized; d_gene: .; j_gene: TRBJ1-1; v_gene: TRBV7-2; CDR3nt: TGTGCCAGCAGCCGTAACGAGGGGGTGGGCGACACTGAAGCTTTCTTT; CDR3aa: CASSRNEGVGDTEAFF
abundance: few; d_gene: .; j_gene: TRBJ2-7; v_gene: TRBV28; CDR3nt: TGTGCCAGCAGTGCCCGACAGATCCCAGGGGACGAGCAGTACTTC; CDR3aa: CASSARQIPGDEQYF
abundance: .; d_gene: .; j_gene: TRBJ1-2; v_gene: TRBV19; CDR3nt: TGTGCCAGTAGGCCAGGGGAGTTACGTGGCTACACCTTC; CDR3aa: CASRPGELRGYTF
abundance: few; d_gene: TRBD2; j_gene: TRBJ2-5; v_gene: TRBV13; CDR3nt: TGTGCCAGCAGCTTAGGCCTAAGGCGGGAGGGGACCCAGTACTTC; CDR3aa: CASSLGLRREGTQYF
abundance: .; d_gene: TRBD1; j_gene: TRBJ2-2; v_gene: TRBV4-1; CDR3nt: TGCGCCAGCAGTCAAGGCAGGGGGCAAACCGGGGAGCTGTTTTTT; CDR3aa: CASSQGRGQTGELFF
abundance: .; d_gene: TRBD2; j_gene: TRBJ2-1; v_gene: TRBV6-5; CDR3nt: TGTGCCAGCACCTGGACTAGCAGGAATGAGCAGTTCTTC; CDR3aa: CASTWTSRNEQFF
abundance: once; d_gene: .; j_gene: TRBJ1-1; v_gene: TRBV19; CDR3nt: TGTGCCAGTTTGAAAGGGGGTGGTCCTTCAGACACTGAAGCTTTCTTT; CDR3aa: CASLKGGGPSDTEAFF
abundance: .; d_gene: TRBD1; j_gene: TRBJ1-3; v_gene: TRBV13; CDR3nt: TGTGCCAGCAGCTTCTCGGGACAGCCTGGAAACACCATATATTTT; CDR3aa: CASSFSGQPGNTIYF
abundance: .; d_gene: .; j_gene: TRBJ1-1; v_gene: TRBV28; CDR3nt: TGTGCCAGCAGGCCGTTCGGGGCGGGGGGCACTGAAGCTTTCTTT; CDR3aa: CASRPFGAGGTEAFF
abundance: .; d_gene: .; j_gene: TRBJ2-2; v_gene: TRBV28; CDR3nt: TGTGCCAGCAGCCAAGGAACGACTAGTGGGGAGCTGTTTTTT; CDR3aa: CASSQGTTSGELFF
abundance: few; d_gene: TRBD2; j_gene: TRBJ2-1; v_gene: TRBV15; CDR3nt: TGTGCCACCAGCCCACCTAGCGGGGGGGCCTATGAGCAGTTCTTC; CDR3aa: CATSPPSGGAYEQFF
abundance: .; d_gene: .; j_gene: TRBJ2-1; v_gene: TRBV9; CDR3nt: TGTGCCAGCAGCGTGGGGGCAGGGCTCTACAATGAGCAGTTCTTC; CDR3aa: CASSVGAGLYNEQFF
abundance: few; d_gene: .; j_gene: TRBJ1-1; v_gene: TRBV5-1; CDR3nt: TGCGCCAGCAGCTTGGACAGGTTGTACGCTGAAGCTTTCTTT; CDR3aa: CASSLDRLYAEAFF
abundance: once; d_gene: TRBD1; j_gene: TRBJ1-4; v_gene: TRBV27; CDR3nt: TGTGCCAGCAGTCAGACAGGGGGCAGTGAAAAACTGTTTTTT; CDR3aa: CASSQTGGSEKLFF
abundance: once; d_gene: .; j_gene: TRBJ2-7; v_gene: TRBV5-6; CDR3nt: TGTGCCAGCAGCTTGGGACAGTCCGAGCAGTACTTC; CDR3aa: CASSLGQSEQYF
abundance: .; d_gene: .; j_gene: TRBJ1-1; v_gene: TRBV7-9; CDR3nt: TGTGCCAGCAGTCGAGGGTGGACTGAAGCTTTCTTT; CDR3aa: CASSRGWTEAFF
abundance: .; d_gene: .; j_gene: TRBJ1-5; v_gene: TRBV28; CDR3nt: TGTGCCAGCAGTAACAGGGAAGTATGGCAGCCCCAGCATTTT; CDR3aa: CASSNREVWQPQHF
abundance: .; d_gene: .; j_gene: TRBJ2-2; v_gene: TRBV9; CDR3nt: TGTGCCAGCAGCGTGACTAGTCCCGGGGAGCTGTTTTTT; CDR3aa: CASSVTSPGELFF
abundance: .; d_gene: TRBD2; j_gene: TRBJ2-3; v_gene: TRBV2; CDR3nt: TGTGCCAGCAGTGATCCCGGGACTAGCGGCTCAGATACGCAGTATTTT; CDR3aa: CASSDPGTSGSDTQYF
abundance: .; d_gene: .; j_gene: TRBJ2-6; v_gene: TRBV19; CDR3nt: TGTGCCAGTAGGGCCGACAGAACTGGGGCCAACGTCCTGACTTTC; CDR3aa: CASRADRTGANVLTF
abundance: medium-sized; d_gene: .; j_gene: TRBJ2-3; v_gene: TRBV21-1; CDR3nt: TGTGCCAGCAGCAAAGATCCGACTAGCACAGATACGCAGTATTTT; CDR3aa: CASSKDPTSTDTQYF
abundance: .; d_gene: TRBD2; j_gene: TRBJ2-3; v_gene: TRBV4-3; CDR3nt: TGCGCCAGCAGCCAAGAAATTGGTACTGGCGGGAGAAGAGATACGCAGTATTTT; CDR3aa: CASSQEIGTGGRRDTQYF
abundance: .; d_gene: TRBD1; j_gene: TRBJ2-2; v_gene: TRBV7-9; CDR3nt: TGTGCCAGCAGCCTTGGCGGGACAGGGTTATCCGGGGAGCTGTTTTTT; CDR3aa: CASSLGGTGLSGELFF
abundance: .; d_gene: .; j_gene: TRBJ1-2; v_gene: TRBV19; CDR3nt: TGTGCCAGTTTTCAGGGGTACAAAGATGGCTACACCTTC; CDR3aa: CASFQGYKDGYTF
abundance: few; d_gene: .; j_gene: TRBJ2-1; v_gene: TRBV28; CDR3nt: TGTGCCAGCAGTAACCCAGAGGGTATTTCCAATGAGCAGTTCTTC; CDR3aa: CASSNPEGISNEQFF
abundance: few; d_gene: .; j_gene: TRBJ1-1; v_gene: TRBV6-4; CDR3nt: TGTGCCAGCAGTGAGGAGGGTGGGAACACTGAAGCTTTCTTT; CDR3aa: CASSEEGGNTEAFF
abundance: .; d_gene: .; j_gene: TRBJ1-4; v_gene: TRBV28; CDR3nt: TGTGCCAGCAGTCACCGGGATTCTAATGAAAAACTGTTTTTT; CDR3aa: CASSHRDSNEKLFF
abundance: .; d_gene: .; j_gene: TRBJ2-7; v_gene: TRBV7-9; CDR3nt: TGTGCCAGCAGCTTAGATCCAGGGGTTCCCTACGAGCAGTACTTC; CDR3aa: CASSLDPGVPYEQYF
abundance: .; d_gene: .; j_gene: TRBJ2-1; v_gene: TRBV27; CDR3nt: TGTGCCAGCAATGGGCCCTCCTACAATGAGCAGTTCTTC; CDR3aa: CASNGPSYNEQFF
abundance: .; d_gene: TRBD1; j_gene: TRBJ2-7; v_gene: TRBV27; CDR3nt: TGTGCCAGCAGTCCGACAGGGGTTACCTTCTACGAGCAGTACTTC; CDR3aa: CASSPTGVTFYEQYF
abundance: few; d_gene: TRBD1; j_gene: TRBJ2-5; v_gene: TRBV7-3; CDR3nt: TGTGCCAGCAGCCGGACAGGGGGCGATAAAGAGACCCAGTACTTC; CDR3aa: CASSRTGGDKETQYF
abundance: .; d_gene: TRBD2; j_gene: TRBJ2-2; v_gene: TRBV28; CDR3nt: TGTGCCAGCAGTCCGTCGGGGGGGACCGGGGAGCTGTTTTTT; CDR3aa: CASSPSGGTGELFF
abundance: .; d_gene: TRBD2; j_gene: TRBJ2-1; v_gene: TRBV7-6; CDR3nt: TGTGCCAGCAGCCCCCCCCCGGGAGGGACCGCCCTCAGCTATGAGCAGTTCTTC; CDR3aa: CASSPPPGGTALSYEQFF
abundance: .; d_gene: .; j_gene: TRBJ2-1; v_gene: TRBV11-2; CDR3nt: TGTGCCAGCAGCTTCTACCTTGGTTTAGCTTACAATGAGCAGTTCTTC; CDR3aa: CASSFYLGLAYNEQFF
abundance: .; d_gene: TRBD2; j_gene: TRBJ2-5; v_gene: TRBV4-1; CDR3nt: TGCGCCAGCAGCCAGGCCTCGGGGACTAGCGGGGGGGAGACCCAGTACTTC; CDR3aa: CASSQASGTSGGETQYF
abundance: .; d_gene: TRBD1; j_gene: TRBJ1-1; v_gene: TRBV30; CDR3nt: TGTGCCTGGATGGGGGACAGGGGGGATGAAGCTTTCTTT; CDR3aa: CAWMGDRGDEAFF
abundance: .; d_gene: .; j_gene: TRBJ2-7; v_gene: TRBV11-2; CDR3nt: TGTGCCAGCAGCTTAGAGGCAGGGCCCTCCTACGAGCAGTACTTC; CDR3aa: CASSLEAGPSYEQYF
abundance: .; d_gene: .; j_gene: TRBJ1-1; v_gene: TRBV28; CDR3nt: TGTGCCAGCAGTTCCGAGGGGGTGATAGCTTTCTTT; CDR3aa: CASSSEGVIAFF
abundance: .; d_gene: TRBD1; j_gene: TRBJ2-7; v_gene: TRBV13; CDR3nt: TGTGCCAGCAGCCCCAAGCAGGGGGACGAGCAGTACTTC; CDR3aa: CASSPKQGDEQYF
abundance: .; d_gene: TRBD1; j_gene: TRBJ2-7; v_gene: TRBV7-2; CDR3nt: TGTGCCAGCAGCTTGTACCGGGACAGGGGATCGGGGTCGTACTTC; CDR3aa: CASSLYRDRGSGSYF
abundance: .; d_gene: .; j_gene: TRBJ2-3; v_gene: TRBV28; CDR3nt: TGTGCCAGCAGTTTCTCGGACTACTCCACAAATACGCAGTATTTT; CDR3aa: CASSFSDYSTNTQYF
abundance: .; d_gene: .; j_gene: TRBJ2-1; v_gene: TRBV6-4; CDR3nt: TGTGCCAGCAGTGACCACAGACAGGAAAGTAATGAGCAGTTCTTC; CDR3aa: CASSDHRQESNEQFF